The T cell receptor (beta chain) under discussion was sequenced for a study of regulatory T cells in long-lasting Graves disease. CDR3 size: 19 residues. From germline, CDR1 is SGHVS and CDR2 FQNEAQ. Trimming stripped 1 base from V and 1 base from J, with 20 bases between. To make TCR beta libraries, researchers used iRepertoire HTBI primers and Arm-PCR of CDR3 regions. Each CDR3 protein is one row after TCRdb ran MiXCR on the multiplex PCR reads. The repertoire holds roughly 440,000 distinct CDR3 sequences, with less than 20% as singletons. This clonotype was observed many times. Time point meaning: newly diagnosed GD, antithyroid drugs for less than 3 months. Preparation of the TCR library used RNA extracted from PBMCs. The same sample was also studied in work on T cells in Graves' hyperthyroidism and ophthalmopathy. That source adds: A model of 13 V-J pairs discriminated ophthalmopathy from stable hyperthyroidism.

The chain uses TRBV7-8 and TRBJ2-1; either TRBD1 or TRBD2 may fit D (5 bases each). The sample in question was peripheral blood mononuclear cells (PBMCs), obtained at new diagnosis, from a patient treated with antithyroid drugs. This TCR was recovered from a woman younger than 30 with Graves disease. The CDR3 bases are TGTGCCAGCAGCTTAGGGAGTGGGGGAGTGGGCGGGTCCTACAATGAGCAGTTCTTC. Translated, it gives CASSLGSGGVGGSYNEQFF.